The text below deals with one T cell receptor (beta chain). The repertoire was sequenced with immunoSEQ multiplex PCR; TCRdb's copy has only in-frame clones and lacks some. Here the sample spans approximately 30,000 clones, around 90% being singletons. Germline V CDR1 and CDR2: MNHNS, SASEGT. The CDR3 runs to 15 residues. Between the trimmed V and J ends, which lost 5 bases and 2 bases, there was a span of 16 bases. These data come from a study of T cell changes during pregnancy in multiple sclerosis. This sequence originates from a female donor in good health, enrolled as a control in a pregnancy study. The chain combines TRBV6-1 with TRBJ2-7; tentative D call: TRBD2 (6 bases). The material sequenced was CD4+ T cells from peripheral blood mononuclear cells, taken in the first trimester of pregnancy. The CDR3 protein is CASSTNRDSPYEQYF. DNA for the CDR3: TGTGCCAGCAGTACCAACCGGGACTCCCCCTACGAGCAGTACTTC.